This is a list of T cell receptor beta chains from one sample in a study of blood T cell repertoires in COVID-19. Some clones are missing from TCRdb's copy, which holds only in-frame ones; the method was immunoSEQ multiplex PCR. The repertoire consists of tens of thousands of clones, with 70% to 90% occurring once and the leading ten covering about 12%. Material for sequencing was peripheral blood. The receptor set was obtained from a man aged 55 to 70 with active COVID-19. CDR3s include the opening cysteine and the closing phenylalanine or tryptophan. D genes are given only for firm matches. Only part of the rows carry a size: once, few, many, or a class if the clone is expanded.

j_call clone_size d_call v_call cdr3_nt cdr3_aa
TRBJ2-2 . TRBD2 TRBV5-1 TGCGCCAGCAGCAGGCTAGCGGGCGCCGACACCGGGGAGCTGTTTTTT CASSRLAGADTGELFF
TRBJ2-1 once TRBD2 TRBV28 TGTGCCAGCAGTCTCCGGGGACTAGAAAACCACAATGAGCAGTTCTTC CASSLRGLENHNEQFF
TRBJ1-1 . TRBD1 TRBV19 TGTGCCACCAGGGGGGTCCTCTTAGAAAACACTGAAGCTTTCTTT CATRGVLLENTEAFF
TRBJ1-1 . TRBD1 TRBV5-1 TGCGCCAGCAGCTTGGGGCTGGGACAGGGGACTGAAGCTTTCTTT CASSLGLGQGTEAFF
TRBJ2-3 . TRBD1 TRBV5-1 TGCGCCAGCAGCTTGGGCCCCTTTCTCCGGGACAGGGGGTTTACAGATACGCAGTATTTT CASSLGPFLRDRGFTDTQYF
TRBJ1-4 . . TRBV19 TGTGCCAGTAGTAGGGGGGGGATTCGGACTAATGAAAAACTGTTTTTT CASSRGGIRTNEKLFF
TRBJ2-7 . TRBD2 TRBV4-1 TGCGCCAGCAGCCAAGATAGGGCGGGAGGGCCCCACGAGCAGTACTTC CASSQDRAGGPHEQYF
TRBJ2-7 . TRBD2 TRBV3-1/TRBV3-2 TGTGCCAGCAGCCAATCGACTAGCGGCTCCTACGAGCAGTACTTC CASSQSTSGSYEQYF
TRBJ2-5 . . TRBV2 TGTGCCAGCAGTGAATCAGGGGGGCTAGCAGAGACCCAGTACTTC CASSESGGLAETQYF
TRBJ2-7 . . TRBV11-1 TGTGCCAGCAGCTTTGAGGGCGAGCAGTACTTC CASSFEGEQYF